These 25 T cell receptor beta chains were all obtained from the same sample, sequenced in a study of patients and donors after allogeneic stem cell transplantation. A single record per CDR3 protein comes from TCRdb applying MiXCR to the RT-PCR reads. This sample has roughly 940,000 distinct CDR3 sequences; around 17% occur once, and the top ten carry 5.5% to 6.5%. The material sequenced was blood, either unsorted or a sorted T cell fraction (not recorded which). These receptors were collected from a human donor who was either an allogeneic HSCT recipient or a stem cell or donor lymphocyte infusion donor (not recorded which). It is not recorded whose cells these are; they may come from a transplant donor.

The sample holds many counts of this clonotype. The V gene is TRBV12-3 or TRBV12-4, the J gene TRBJ2-1, with TRBD1 identical over 7 bases. V lost 6 bases, J lost 0 bases, and 8 bases stayed unmatched. This CDR3 has 16 residues. CDR3 region: CASSRGQSSSYNEQFF. CDR3 nucleotide sequence: TGTGCCAGCAGCAGGGGACAGTCGAGCTCCTACAATGAGCAGTTCTTC.

This clonotype showed up just a few times. This sequence joins TRBV7-3 and TRBJ2-6; D may be TRBD2 (6 bases). V was pared by 1 base and J by 0 bases, with 25 bases between. Germline CDR1 reads SGHTA; CDR2 reads FQGTGA. This CDR3 comprises 22 residues. CDR3 in amino acids: CASSLIVWLGRTAPSGANVLTF. The CDR3 bases are TGTGCCAGCAGCTTAATCGTTTGGTTGGGGAGGACGGCCCCCTCTGGGGCCAACGTCCTGACTTTC.

This clonotype turned up a few times. This chain links TRBV20-1 with TRBJ1-4, with D perhaps matching TRBD1 (5 bases). The ends were cut back, 5 bases at V and 4 bases at J, with 14 bases in the middle. Germline assignment: CDR1 DFQATT and CDR2 SNEGSKA (reference sequence). CDR3 length equals 14 residues. CDR3 sequence reads: CSAVNRGLNEKLFF. The CDR3 nucleotides read TGCAGTGCTGTGAACCGGGGCCTTAATGAAAAACTGTTTTTT.

V gene TRBV20-1 combines with J gene TRBJ2-7; D gene ambiguous. Trimming shortened V by 4 bases and J by 4 bases, and 11 bases separated the two germline ends. Per germline, CDR1 DFQATT and CDR2 SNEGSKA (reference sequence). The CDR3 loop spans 12 amino acids. CDR3: CSATHTSYEQYF. The CDR3 DNA is TGCAGTGCTACACATACTTCTTACGAGCAGTACTTC.

This chain links TRBV4-2 with TRBJ2-3; D call uncertain. V was pared by 3 bases and J by 1 base, with 17 bases between. This CDR3 is built from 17 residues. CDR1 is LGHNA, CDR2 YNFKEQ, per germline. Here the CDR3 DNA reads TGTGCCAGCAGCCAGGGCCCGCTAGTGATTGGCACAGATACGCAGTATTTT. Its protein product is CASSQGPLVIGTDTQYF.

This clonotype was seen repeatedly, ten times or more. The CDR3 nucleotides are TGTGCCAGCAAATCCGCCACAGATACGCAGTATTTT. Translated, it gives CASKSATDTQYF. The chain carries TRBV12-3 or TRBV12-4 and TRBJ2-3; no firm D call. The CDR3 runs to 12 residues. Trimming removed 7 bases from V and 2 bases from J, with 7 bases in between.

This clonotype was seen only a few times. The V call is TRBV6-5, the J call TRBJ2-7; tentatively, D is TRBD2 (5 bases). The CDR3 consists of 17 residues. CDR1 and CDR2 from the germline V gene are MNHEY and SVGAGI. Trimming took off 4 bases at V and 4 bases at J, with 23 bases between the two ends. The CDR3 DNA sequence: TGTGCCAGCAGTTCTGCGCGGGTGGGCCGGAATCTTTACGAGCAGTACTTC. It encodes CASSSARVGRNLYEQYF.

This clonotype was detected a few times. This rearrangement joins TRBV6-5 to TRBJ2-1; 9 bases align to TRBD1. Germline V gives CDR1 MNHEY, CDR2 SVGAGI. The CDR3 is made up of 14 amino acids. V lost 2 bases to trimming and J lost 10 bases; unmatched junction nucleotides: 6. CDR3 nucleotide sequence: TGTGCCAGCAGTTACCGGGACAGGGAGACGGAGCAGTTCTTC. Amino acid sequence: CASSYRDRETEQFF.

This clonotype showed up just a few times. The V and J genes are TRBV6-5 and TRBJ2-1; D is perhaps TRBD1 or TRBD2 (6 bases each). The CDR3 contains 19 residues. The V gene's germline CDR1 is MNHEY and CDR2 SVGAGI. V gave up 0 bases and J gave up 3 bases, with 21 bases separating them. The CDR3: CASSYSIGGVHYCYNEQFF. In nucleotides, the CDR3 is TGTGCCAGCAGTTACTCGATCGGGGGCGTCCATTACTGCTACAATGAGCAGTTCTTC.

The J gene is TRBJ1-1, the V gene TRBV6-2 or TRBV6-3; the D gene is possibly TRBD1 (6 bases). The CDR3 runs 13 residues. Germline values: CDR1 MNHEY, CDR2 SVGEGT. Deletions cut 5 bases from V and 4 bases from J, with 11 bases between. The CDR3 DNA is TGTGCCAGCAGTATAACAGGGTTCACTGAAGCTTTCTTT. Amino acids: CASSITGFTEAFF.

This clonotype was detected only a few times. The chain carries TRBV6-1 and TRBJ2-2; 7 bases are a match to TRBD1. CDR1 MNHNS and CDR2 SASEGT come from the germline V gene. The CDR3 consists of 15 residues. J gave up 0 bases and V 7 bases, and 5 bases lay outside the gene matches. In DNA form, the CDR3 reads TGTGCCAGCAAGAGACAGGGCTCGAACACCGGGGAGCTGTTTTTT. This sequence encodes CASKRQGSNTGELFF.

As concerns this clonotype: A single base separates this from a much larger clone, so it may be a read error. The chain joins TRBV20-1 to TRBJ2-1; D call uncertain. This CDR3 region has 13 residues. Per germline, CDR1 DFQATT and CDR2 SNEGSKA (reference sequence). This CDR3 is CSASSSSYNVQFF. The CDR3, as DNA: TGCAGTGCTAGTAGTAGCTCCTACAATGTGCAGTTCTTC.

The chain combines TRBV20-1 with TRBJ1-4; the D gene is possibly TRBD1 (5 bases). The CDR3 is made up of 15 amino acids. Deletions cut 3 bases from V and 5 bases from J, with 16 bases between. CDR1 and CDR2 from the germline V gene are DFQATT and SNEGSKA (reference sequence). The CDR3 nucleotides are TGCAGTGCTAGCGCCACCGGGACGCTCAATGAAAAACTGTTTTTT. Amino acids: CSASATGTLNEKLFF.

This clonotype was found a few times. The chain couples TRBV5-1 to TRBJ2-5; 10 nucleotides agree with TRBD2. From germline, CDR1 is SGHRS and CDR2 YFSETQ. V shed 2 bases and J 5 bases; nucleotides not matched to a gene: 6. The length of the CDR3 is 15 residues. As DNA, the CDR3 is TGCGCCAGCAGCTTACTAGCGGGACAGGAGGAGACCCAGTACTTC. Translated, it gives CASSLLAGQEETQYF.

Here the CDR3 DNA reads TGCAGTGCTAGAGATAGGGGGACAGGGGGCGGCACCGGGGAGCTGTTTTTT. The encoded protein is CSARDRGTGGGTGELFF. The chain links TRBV20-1 to TRBJ2-2; the match to TRBD1 covers 12 bases. The CDR3 consists of 17 residues. Germline CDR1 is DFQATT and CDR2 is SNEGSKA (reference sequence). V gave up 0 bases and J gave up 4 bases; unmatched junction bases: 6.

The CDR3 protein is CASSSGGPGPVPGEQFF. The DNA of the CDR3 is TGTGCCAGCAGTTCGGGAGGACCGGGACCCGTCCCTGGTGAGCAGTTCTTC. The chain recombines TRBV12-3 or TRBV12-4 with TRBJ2-1; 7 positions agree with TRBD2. Trimming removed 4 bases from V and 9 bases from J; junction bases left unmatched: 18. CDR3 length: 17 amino acids.

V is TRBV12-3 or TRBV12-4 and J is TRBJ2-1; TRBD1 matches 9 bases. The CDR3 sequence is 15 residues long. V shed 6 bases, J shed 6 bases, and the junction held 9 bases outside the gene matches. DNA of the CDR3: TGTGCCAGCAGAGTACGCCTGACAGGGGGCAATGAGCAGTTCTTC. It translates to CASRVRLTGGNEQFF.

V usage is TRBV20-1 and J usage is TRBJ2-5, with unresolved D. Trimming shortened V by 6 bases and J by 3 bases, and 20 bases separated the two germline ends. This CDR3 is built from 15 residues. The germline CDR1 and CDR2 sequences are DFQATT and SNEGSKA (reference sequence). The chain's CDR3 is CSALRQNRWEETQYF. DNA of the CDR3: TGCAGTGCCCTAAGACAAAATAGGTGGGAAGAGACCCAGTACTTC.

Only a few counts were recorded for this clonotype. V gene TRBV4-2 combines with J gene TRBJ2-7; D gene ambiguous. The CDR3 spans 13 residues. Germline CDR1 LGHNA, CDR2 YNFKEQ. Trimming removed 0 bases at V and 5 bases at J, with 8 bases between. CDR3 amino acids: CASSQDRSDEQYF. The CDR3 DNA sequence: TGTGCCAGCAGCCAAGATCGGAGCGACGAGCAGTACTTC.

On this clonotype: A read error may account for a junction end that differs from germline. J is TRBJ1-5 and V is TRBV5-1, with D unresolved. Per the germline V gene, CDR1 is SGHRS and CDR2 is YFSETQ. CDR3 length: 13 amino acids. The CDR3 spells CASSLAVNQPQHF. CDR3 DNA: TGTGCCAGCAGTTTAGCAGTCAATCAGCCCCAGCATTTT.

There are a few counts of this clonotype. V is TRBV9 and J is TRBJ1-6; D remains ambiguous. Germline CDR1 and CDR2: SGDLS and YYNGEE. CDR3 size: 17 residues. The V gene lost 2 bases and the J gene lost 1 base, with 13 bases spanning the gap. For the CDR3, the DNA is TGTGCCAGCAGCGTGGATGAACAGTTGTCCTATAATTCACCCCTCCACTTT. Translation: CASSVDEQLSYNSPLHF.

This sequence joins TRBV20-1 and TRBJ2-1; D unclear. The CDR3 length is 11 residues. Looked up from germline, CDR1 is DFQATT and CDR2 is SNEGSKA (reference sequence). Trimming shortened V by 6 bases and J by 3 bases, and 6 bases separated the two germline ends. CDR3 loop: CSAAVYNEQFF. DNA of the CDR3: TGCAGTGCCGCGGTCTACAATGAGCAGTTCTTC.

CDR3 amino acids: CSAIALRADDEQFF. The CDR3 DNA sequence: TGCAGTGCTATAGCTCTTCGCGCGGACGATGAGCAGTTCTTC. The gene calls are TRBV20-1 and TRBJ2-1; D is unclear. Trimming pared 4 bases from V and 8 bases from J, leaving 18 bases between. The V gene's germline CDR1 is DFQATT and CDR2 SNEGSKA (reference sequence). This CDR3 has 14 residues.

The V call is TRBV30, the J call TRBJ2-1; D remains ambiguous. The CDR3 contains 12 residues. Germline V lookup: CDR1 GTSNPN, CDR2 SVGIG (reference sequence). V was cut by 2 bases and J by 8 bases, with 10 bases left in between. The CDR3 DNA follows: TGTGCCTGGAGTAGCCGGAGCGATGAGCAGTTCTTC. Encoded protein: CAWSSRSDEQFF.

At least ten counts were recorded for this clonotype. The rearrangement joins TRBV5-1 to TRBJ2-3, with 9 bases aligning to TRBD2. The CDR3 spans 16 residues. With V trimmed by 4 bases and J by 3 bases, 9 bases remained unmatched. Germline values: CDR1 SGHRS, CDR2 YFSETQ. The CDR3 spells CASSLDSGSVTDTQYF. In DNA, the CDR3 is TGCGCCAGCAGCCTTGATAGCGGGAGTGTAACAGATACGCAGTATTTT. The full variable domain, completed using reference TRBV5-1 and TRBJ2-3, is KAGVTQTPRYLIKTRGQQVTLSCSPISGHRSVSWYQQTPGQGLQFLFEYFSETQRNKGNFPGRFSGRQFSNSRSEMNVSTLELGDSALYLCASSLDSGSVTDTQYFGPGTRLTVL.